These 29 T cell receptor beta chains came from one sample sequenced in a study of T cell responses to AZD1222 COVID-19 vaccine. Measured with immunoSEQ multiplex PCR; TCRdb has only the in-frame clones, and not every one. The table lists tens of thousands of clones, nearly 90% of them singletons. The sample was peripheral blood, taken on day 0 of AZD1222 vaccination. These receptors came from an adult in good health.

This clone was picked up one time. This sequence joins TRBV28 and TRBJ2-1; D unclear. The germline gives CDR1 MDHEN, CDR2 SYDVKM. The V gene lost 5 bases and the J gene lost 6 bases, with 11 bases spanning the gap. The CDR3 runs 13 residues. CDR3 region: CASSVTTGNEQFF. CDR3 sequence (DNA): TGTGCCAGCAGTGTCACGACTGGCAATGAGCAGTTCTTC.

The rearrangement links TRBV27 to TRBJ2-7; 7 nucleotides agree with TRBD1. This CDR3 has 14 amino acids. V lost 4 bases and J lost 6; bases outside the gene matches: 9. Germline CDR1 MNHEY, CDR2 SMNVEV (reference sequence). The CDR3 DNA reads as TGTGCCAGCAGTTCCCCCGGACAGGCCTCCGAGCAGTACTTC. It is translated as CASSSPGQASEQYF.

The chain has TRBV6-5 and TRBJ2-2; 8 positions agree with TRBD2. The V segment lost 8 bases and the J segment 7 bases; nucleotides outside the gene matches: 6. This CDR3 has 13 amino acids. Germline-derived CDR1 and CDR2 are MNHEY and SVGAGI. The CDR3 loop is CASRGGSGGELFF. The DNA for the CDR3 is TGTGCCAGCCGGGGGGGCTCCGGCGGGGAGCTGTTTTTT.

This chain joins TRBV27 and TRBJ1-2, with a weak D call TRBD1 (5 bases). Trimming took off 2 bases at V and 4 bases at J, with 20 bases between the two ends. Germline CDR1 MNHEY, CDR2 SMNVEV (reference sequence). The length of the CDR3 is 17 residues. The CDR3 spells CASSLPGLRISGYGYTF. In DNA form, the CDR3 reads TGTGCCAGCAGTTTACCAGGGCTAAGGATTTCGGGCTATGGCTACACCTTC.

This rearrangement joins TRBV6-4 to TRBJ2-3; D call uncertain. Germline loops: CDR1 MRHNA, CDR2 SNTAGT. V lost 1 base and J lost 1, with 12 bases in between. The CDR3 runs 16 residues. DNA for the CDR3: TGTGCCAGCAGTGACTTGTGGAGCTTCCGCACAGATACGCAGTATTTT. The encoded protein is CASSDLWSFRTDTQYF.

The chain is built from TRBV5-4 and TRBJ2-5, with 12 bases lining up with TRBD2. Per the germline V gene, CDR1 is SGHNT and CDR2 is YYREEE (reference sequence). This CDR3 is 16 amino acids long. Unmatched junction bases numbered 6, after V lost 2 bases and J lost 4 bases. The CDR3, as DNA: TGTGCCAGCAGCTTCCCTAGCGGGGGGGCCAGAGAGACCCAGTACTTC. Protein sequence: CASSFPSGGARETQYF.

This clone was detected once. The chain has TRBV6-5 and TRBJ2-2, with D unclear. This CDR3 comprises 14 residues. V was shortened by 4 bases and J by 7 bases, with 13 bases between the two germline ends. From germline, CDR1 is MNHEY and CDR2 SVGAGI. CDR3 in amino acids: CASSSGRTGGELFF. In DNA form, the CDR3 reads TGTGCCAGCAGTTCGGGCAGGACGGGCGGGGAGCTGTTTTTT.

The rearrangement joins TRBV11-3 to TRBJ2-7; no firm D call. This CDR3 comprises 13 residues. The V end lost 1 base, the J end lost 6 bases, and 10 bases lay between the germline ends. Germline CDR1 is SGHNT and CDR2 is YENEEA. Here the CDR3 DNA reads TGTGCCAGCAGCTTAGGGCCTCTCGGCGAGCAGTACTTC. Residues: CASSLGPLGEQYF.

This sequence joins TRBV7-9 and TRBJ1-1; TRBD1 is a possible D gene (6 bases). Germline CDR1 and CDR2: SEHNR and FQNEAQ (reference sequence). The V and J ends lost 2 bases and 6 bases respectively, with 13 bases between them. CDR3 size: 14 residues. In nucleotides, the CDR3 is TGTGCCAGCAGCTTATATGGGGGGCTTTCTGAAGCTTTCTTT. It codes for CASSLYGGLSEAFF.

The chain couples TRBV4-3 to TRBJ2-3; D not resolved. CDR1 is LGHNA and CDR2 is YSLEER in the germline V gene. The CDR3 covers 13 residues. Trimming shortened V by 2 bases and J by 8 bases, and 11 bases separated the two germline ends. CDR3 DNA: TGCGCCAGCAGCCAACAAACCCCAAGTACGCAGTATTTT. Its translation is CASSQQTPSTQYF.

This clone occurred once. The genes are TRBV27 and TRBJ2-2, with D maybe TRBD1 (6 bases). The CDR3 has 17 amino acids. V was shortened by 7 bases and J by 0 bases, with 18 bases between the two germline ends. The V gene's germline CDR1 is MNHEY and CDR2 SMNVEV (reference sequence). The CDR3 DNA reads TGTGCCAGCATGATTCTGGGCAGGGGTACGAACACCGGGGAGCTGTTTTTT. It codes for CASMILGRGTNTGELFF.

This rearrangement joins TRBV11-2 to TRBJ1-1; TRBD1 might be the D (6 bases). V gave up 5 bases and J gave up 1 base, with 14 bases separating them. This CDR3 contains 15 residues. Looked up from germline, CDR1 is SGHAT and CDR2 is FQNNGV. The chain's CDR3 is CASSPRGARNTEAFF. The CDR3 DNA reads TGTGCCAGCAGCCCGAGGGGGGCGAGGAACACTGAAGCTTTCTTT.

The chain links TRBV9 to TRBJ1-3, with D perhaps matching TRBD1 (6 bases). CDR3 length equals 15 residues. The germline V gene encodes CDR1 SGDLS and CDR2 YYNGEE. Trimming shortened V by 2 bases and J by 1 base, and 10 bases separated the two germline ends. The CDR3 protein is CASSVATGSGNTIYF. The CDR3 DNA reads TGTGCCAGCAGCGTCGCGACAGGTTCTGGAAACACCATATATTTT.

The V gene is TRBV6-6, the J gene TRBJ2-7, with D perhaps matching TRBD2 (5 bases). Trimming took off 6 bases at V and 4 bases at J, with 10 bases between the two ends. The germline V gene encodes CDR1 MNHNY and CDR2 SVGAGI (reference sequence). The CDR3 extends over 12 amino acids. CDR3 loop: CASSSSGYEQYF. The DNA for the CDR3 is TGTGCCAGCAGCTCCTCGGGGTACGAGCAGTACTTC.

The rearrangement joins TRBV24-1 to TRBJ2-2; D may be TRBD1 (6 bases). CDR1 is KGHDR, CDR2 SFDVKD, per germline. The CDR3 length is 14 residues. Trimming removed 9 bases at V and 3 bases at J, with 13 bases between. In DNA, the CDR3 is TGTGCCACCCAGGCAGAGGGGGACACCGGGGAGCTGTTTTTT. Translated: CATQAEGDTGELFF.

The genes are TRBV20-1 and TRBJ1-1, with 7 bases that match TRBD1. The CDR3 is 15 amino acids. Trimming took 6 bases from V and 1 from J; bases not matched to a gene: 11. From germline, CDR1 is DFQATT and CDR2 SNEGSKA (reference sequence). The CDR3 is CSASIGTVRNTEAFF. In DNA, the CDR3 is TGCAGTGCGAGTATAGGGACAGTTCGGAACACTGAAGCTTTCTTT.

The chain uses TRBV5-4 and TRBJ2-4; a possible D gene is TRBD2 (6 bases). CDR1 and CDR2 from the germline V gene are SGHNT and YYREEE (reference sequence). The CDR3 consists of 13 residues. V gave up 1 base and J gave up 7 bases, with 9 bases separating them. The CDR3: CASSLSGLNIQYF. CDR3 nucleotides: TGTGCCAGCAGCTTGAGCGGGCTGAACATTCAGTACTTC. The full variable domain, in which reference TRBV5-4 and TRBJ2-4 provide the parts outside the CDR3, is ETGVTQSPTHLIKTRGQQVTLRCSSQSGHNTVSWYQQALGQGPQFIFQYYREEENGRGNFPPRFSGLQFPNYSSELNVNALELDDSALYLCASSLSGLNIQYFGAGTRLSVL.

The chain joins TRBV5-4 to TRBJ2-3, with TRBD1 identical over 11 bases. Per germline, CDR1 SGHNT and CDR2 YYREEE (reference sequence). Losses at the gene ends were 4 bases for V and 1 base for J; bases not matched to a gene: 8. The CDR3 runs to 17 residues. The CDR3 here is CASSKGQGASGTDTQYF. Written as DNA, the CDR3 is TGTGCCAGCAGCAAAGGACAGGGGGCGTCGGGCACAGATACGCAGTATTTT.

The genes are TRBV5-6 and TRBJ1-6; D uncertain. The length of the CDR3 is 15 residues. The ends were cut back, 3 bases at V and 0 bases at J, with 7 bases in the middle. CDR1 and CDR2 from the germline V gene are SGHDT and YYEEEE. CDR3 residues: CASSWRSSYNSPLHF. CDR3 in DNA: TGTGCCAGCAGCTGGCGGAGCTCCTATAATTCACCCCTCCACTTT.

The chain links TRBV28 to TRBJ1-6; 8 nucleotides match TRBD1. CDR3 length: 14 amino acids. J lost 10 bases, V lost 5 bases, and 7 bases had no gene match. Germline loops: CDR1 MDHEN, CDR2 SYDVKM. The CDR3 loop is CASSPSDRVSPLHF. The DNA for the CDR3 is TGTGCCAGCAGTCCATCGGACAGGGTGTCACCCCTCCACTTT.

The chain couples TRBV7-2 to TRBJ2-2; 8 bases line up with TRBD1. Losses at the gene ends were 4 bases for V and 7 bases for J; bases not matched to a gene: 5. The CDR3 length is 14 residues. CDR1 SGHTA and CDR2 FQGNSA come from the germline V gene. The CDR3 region is CASSSQGAVGELFF. CDR3 nucleotide sequence: TGTGCCAGCAGCTCTCAGGGGGCGGTCGGGGAGCTGTTTTTT.

The chain links TRBV7-8 to TRBJ2-1; D gene uncertain. The CDR3 has 12 residues. CDR1 is SGHVS, CDR2 FQNEAQ, per germline. V shed 5 bases and J shed 7 bases, with 9 bases lying between them. This CDR3 reads CASSAFGNEQFF. CDR3 in DNA: TGTGCCAGCAGCGCTTTTGGGAATGAGCAGTTCTTC.

This clone was seen only once. The rearrangement uses TRBV4-3 and TRBJ2-7, with 11 bases fitting TRBD2. Germline CDR1 is LGHNA and CDR2 is YSLEER. The CDR3 spans 16 residues. V shed 0 bases, J shed 6 bases, and the junction held 7 bases outside the gene matches. CDR3 region: CASSQEGGTSGSEQYF. CDR3 DNA sequence: TGCGCCAGCAGCCAAGAAGGGGGGACTAGCGGTTCCGAGCAGTACTTC.

The chain joins TRBV13 to TRBJ1-3; D gene uncertain. Trimming shortened V by 0 bases and J by 3 bases, and 3 bases separated the two germline ends. The CDR3 length is 13 residues. Germline V gives CDR1 PRHDT, CDR2 FYEKMQ (reference sequence). CDR3 region: CASSLGGGNTIYF. DNA for the CDR3: TGTGCCAGCAGCTTAGGAGGTGGAAACACCATATATTTT.

V gene TRBV6-5 combines with J gene TRBJ1-6, with D unresolved. Per germline, CDR1 MNHEY and CDR2 SVGAGI. Trimming took 0 bases from V and 8 from J, leaving 5 bases between them. CDR3 size: 13 residues. In DNA form, the CDR3 reads TGTGCCAGCAGTTACTCAAGGGATTCACCCCTCCACTTT. Its protein is CASSYSRDSPLHF.

In this sample, this clone turned up once. The gene calls are TRBV28 and TRBJ2-7, with no clear D. The CDR3 spans 12 residues. The germline CDR1 and CDR2 sequences are MDHEN and SYDVKM. Trimming removed 3 bases from V and 6 bases from J, with 9 bases in between. CDR3 in amino acids: CASSLTDGEQYF. Written as DNA, the CDR3 is TGTGCCAGCAGTTTGACGGACGGCGAGCAGTACTTC.

The sample holds a few counts of this clone. This chain connects TRBV7-2 to TRBJ2-1, with TRBD2 matching over 11 bases. CDR3 length: 14 amino acids. V shed 8 bases, J shed 10 bases, and the junction held 10 bases outside the gene matches. Germline loops: CDR1 SGHTA, CDR2 FQGNSA. The CDR3 sequence: CASLIAGGLGEQFF. The CDR3 nucleotides read TGTGCCAGCCTGATAGCGGGGGGGCTGGGAGAGCAGTTCTTC.

The chain joins TRBV18 to TRBJ2-7; 8 bases align to TRBD2. The germline gives CDR1 KGHSH, CDR2 LQKENI. The junction had 4 bases not matched to a gene; V was cut back by 3 bases and J by 3 bases. This CDR3 contains 14 residues. CDR3 sequence reads: CASSPGAGVYEQYF. The CDR3 DNA reads as TGTGCCAGCTCACCGGGAGCGGGAGTCTACGAGCAGTACTTC.

The chain joins TRBV24-1 to TRBJ1-2; tentative D call: TRBD1 (6 bases). This CDR3 spans 13 amino acids. Trimming took 10 bases from V and 7 from J, leaving 18 bases between them. Germline-derived CDR1 and CDR2 are KGHDR and SFDVKD. CDR3: CATTSGVEAGYTF. In DNA form, the CDR3 reads TGTGCCACTACTTCAGGGGTAGAGGCTGGCTACACCTTC.